This T cell receptor beta chain was documented in a study of T-cell reconstitution after alpha-beta-depleted transplantation in children. Trimming stripped 1 base from V and 2 bases from J, with 11 bases between. This CDR3 region has 14 residues. Germline CDR1 reads SQVTM; CDR2 reads ANQGSEA. TCRbeta library preparation incorporated unique molecular identifiers. TCRdb called the PCR reads again in MiXCR, with one record for every CDR3 protein. This table holds some 500,000 distinct CDR3 sequences, around a third found once. This clonotype was recorded a few times. The specimen was PBMCs from the stem cell graft donor, collected from the stem cell graft. V usage is TRBV29-1 and J usage is TRBJ1-2; D perhaps matches TRBD1 (5 bases). The source of this sequence is a human donor who donated a stem cell graft to a child with aplastic anemia. CDR3 bases: TGCAGCGTTGAAGGTCGGGGCCGAAACTATGGCTACACCTTC. Translating gives CSVEGRGRNYGYTF. Full variable domain (outside the CDR3, taken from reference TRBV29-1 and TRBJ1-2): SAVISQKPSRDICQRGTSLTIQCQVDSQVTMMFWYRQQPGQSLTLIATANQGSEATYESGFVIDKFPISRPNLTFSTLTVSNMSPEDSSIYLCSVEGRGRNYGYTFGSGTRLTVV.